Listed below are T cell receptor beta chains from one sample, sequenced in a study of beta chain features in type 1 diabetes. The repertoire was sequenced with immunoSEQ multiplex PCR; TCRdb's copy has only in-frame clones and lacks some. The repertoire holds 600,000 to 650,000 clones, with less than 20% as singletons. The specimen was naive CD4+ T cells from blood. These receptors all stem from a young man in good health. The conserved cysteine and the conserved F or W are not part of the CDR3 here. The size of a clone is reported for some rows only, either as once, few or many, or as a class for expanded clones.

abundance	v_gene	j_gene	CDR3aa
NA	TRBV4-3	TRBJ1-2	ASSQDSGVNYGYT
few	TRBV11-2	TRBJ2-1	ASSQIRWSERGNEQF
few	TRBV5-1	TRBJ2-7	ASSLGSPYEQY
few	TRBV9	TRBJ2-5	ASAAVDRNQETQY
NA	TRBV7-9	TRBJ2-7	ASRRTGSYEQY
few	TRBV27	TRBJ1-5	ASSWRDKNQPQH
once	TRBV9	TRBJ2-2	ASSGADRGRTGELF
few	TRBV2	TRBJ2-7	ASSERRGEQY
few	TRBV7-2	TRBJ2-7	ASSLGADFYEQY
NA	TRBV5-6	TRBJ1-1	ASSRRTGRSGTEAF
NA	TRBV5-6	TRBJ2-3	ASRRLEADTQY
NA	TRBV30	TRBJ2-2	AGNLATGELF
few	TRBV23-1	TRBJ2-7	ASSQPTGGTTSGRSYEQY
few	TRBV7-9	TRBJ2-1	ASSQTSGRANEQF
few	TRBV18	TRBJ2-7	ASSRSSVVGYEQY
few	TRBV10-3	TRBJ1-2	AISSTPNGYT
few	TRBV6-1	TRBJ2-3	ASSALSGGLSSTDTQY
NA	TRBV5-1	TRBJ2-3	ASNRAGFTDTQY
NA	TRBV11-1	TRBJ2-5	ASSLRLAGIQETQY
few	TRBV4-3	TRBJ2-7	ASSQDLTPGTGHEQY
NA	TRBV11-1	TRBJ2-1	ASSRGQLFNEQF
few	TRBV7-2	TRBJ1-5	ASRLTGVSNQPQH
NA	TRBV7-2	TRBJ1-5	ASSSDRNQPQH
NA	TRBV15	TRBJ2-7	ATSRALRDRAAYEQY
few	TRBV4-1	TRBJ1-3	ASSQRGGAGNTIY
few	TRBV27	TRBJ2-2	ASSFPGTGNTGELF
NA	TRBV7-6	TRBJ2-7	ASSPEGQGAYEQY
few	TRBV5-1	TRBJ1-1	ASSTIPVSVLGRNTEAF
NA	TRBV27	TRBJ2-3	ASHRRGGGIADTQY
NA	TRBV20-1	TRBJ1-2	SAVREFLY
NA	TRBV14	TRBJ1-1	ASSQEDSGKGTEAF
NA	TRBV28	TRBJ1-2	ASSLAGDRGYT
few	TRBV10-3	TRBJ2-3	AISPGLGPTDTQY
few	TRBV4-2	TRBJ2-7	ASSQDRGAGTGGEQY
NA	TRBV11-2	TRBJ2-7	ASSLGRVGRSYEQY
few	TRBV5-1	TRBJ2-1	ASSLDQRRSSYNEQF
NA	TRBV2	TRBJ2-1	ASSATGQGNNEQF
few	TRBV7-2	TRBJ2-3	ASSLAAGRTDTQY
few	TRBV30	TRBJ2-7	AWRVNYEQY
NA	TRBV11-2	TRBJ2-6	ASSRETGWSSGANVLT
few	TRBV28	TRBJ2-3	ASSLGGLGTDTQY
NA	TRBV6-5	TRBJ2-7	ASSNTGLKQY
NA	TRBV28	TRBJ2-7	ASSGTGGVSYEQY
few	TRBV25-1	TRBJ2-7	ASMRTSDYEQY
few	TRBV7-2	TRBJ1-1	ASSLWQGEKGAF
NA	TRBV5-4	TRBJ2-3	ASSLAADTQY
NA	TRBV5-1	TRBJ2-1	ASSLAPDRNNEQF
few	TRBV5-1	TRBJ2-7	ASSHRTGSDYEQY
NA	TRBV5-6	TRBJ1-6	ASSLTTNSPLH